The rows below give T cell receptor beta chains drawn from one sample of a study of CD4 T cells in relation to SARS-CoV-2 and coronaviruses. Profiled with immunoSEQ multiplex PCR; TCRdb holds only in-frame clones, not every one. The table has tens of thousands of clones, approximately 87% seen once. No antigens are known for them. The material sequenced was naive CD4+ T cells from PBMCs, cultured in vitro. Every receptor here comes from an adult with COVID-19. Each CDR3 is given without its conserved first and last residue. Each record gives: CDR3 protein, J gene, V gene.

cdr3_aa: ASSTTGTSSRETQY; j_call: TRBJ2-5; v_call: TRBV18
cdr3_aa: ASSYSLFFTAGDQPQH; j_call: TRBJ1-5; v_call: TRBV6-2/TRBV6-3
cdr3_aa: ASSFSPNTEAF; j_call: TRBJ1-1; v_call: TRBV5-8
cdr3_aa: ASSQKRPGHRSDEETQY; j_call: TRBJ2-5; v_call: TRBV23-1
cdr3_aa: ASSQDSPLH; j_call: TRBJ1-6; v_call: TRBV3-1/TRBV3-2
cdr3_aa: ASRGTSGSHYNEQF; j_call: TRBJ2-1; v_call: TRBV28
cdr3_aa: ATDYYSNQPQH; j_call: TRBJ1-5; v_call: TRBV6-5
cdr3_aa: ASSRGTGFTYEQY; j_call: TRBJ2-7; v_call: TRBV14
cdr3_aa: ASSSTTERGETQY; j_call: TRBJ2-5; v_call: TRBV6-2/TRBV6-3
cdr3_aa: ASSDWDPMDEQF; j_call: TRBJ2-1; v_call: TRBV2
cdr3_aa: AISPSGQTATQY; j_call: TRBJ2-3; v_call: TRBV10-3
cdr3_aa: ASSLQTVHSGNTIY; j_call: TRBJ1-3; v_call: TRBV7-2
cdr3_aa: ASSFRGKLSPLH; j_call: TRBJ1-6; v_call: TRBV28
cdr3_aa: ASSLGGGNSPLH; j_call: TRBJ1-6; v_call: TRBV28
cdr3_aa: ASSYAWGNPEQF; j_call: TRBJ2-1; v_call: TRBV6-2/TRBV6-3
cdr3_aa: ASSGLAGGNEQF; j_call: TRBJ2-1; v_call: TRBV6-4